The clone carrying this TCR beta chain is a singleton in its sample. These data belong to a study of blood T cell repertoires in COVID-19. Study-wide context: Some COVID-19 samples were acute and others convalescent; all came from the United States, Italy and Spain. In each case, the material was cDNA or gDNA derived from T cells, B-cell-depleted T cells, or PBMCs.

The authors' processing: Reference gene primer amplification in the assay estimated nucleated cell counts. TCRdb keeps only in-frame clones here, not all; method: immunoSEQ multiplex PCR. That table gives V, J and clone size, and the DNA gave D and trimming. There are roughly 200,000 clones in the sample; around 83% occur only once, and roughly 8.7% lies in the top ten. V was pared by 5 bases and J by 3 bases, with 10 bases between. The CDR3 spans 13 residues. Germline V lookup: CDR1 SEHNR, CDR2 FQNEAQ (reference sequence). V usage is TRBV7-9 and J usage is TRBJ2-5; D not resolved. Material: peripheral blood. The receptor was derived from a man aged 35 to 55 with active or convalescent COVID-19. The CDR3 loop reads CASSPNRKETQYF. As DNA, the CDR3 is TGTGCCAGCAGCCCGAATAGAAAAGAGACCCAGTACTTC.